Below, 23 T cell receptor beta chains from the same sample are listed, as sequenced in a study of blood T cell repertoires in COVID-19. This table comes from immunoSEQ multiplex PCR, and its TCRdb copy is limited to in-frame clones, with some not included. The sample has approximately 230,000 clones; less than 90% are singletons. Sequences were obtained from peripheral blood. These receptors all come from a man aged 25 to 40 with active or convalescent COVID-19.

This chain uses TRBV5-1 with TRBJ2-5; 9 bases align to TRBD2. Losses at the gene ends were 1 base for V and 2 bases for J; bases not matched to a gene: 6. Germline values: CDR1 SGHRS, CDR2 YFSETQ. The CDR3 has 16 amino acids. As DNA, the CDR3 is TGCGCCAGCAGCTTGCCTAGCGGGACCCCTCAAGAGACCCAGTACTTC. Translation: CASSLPSGTPQETQYF.

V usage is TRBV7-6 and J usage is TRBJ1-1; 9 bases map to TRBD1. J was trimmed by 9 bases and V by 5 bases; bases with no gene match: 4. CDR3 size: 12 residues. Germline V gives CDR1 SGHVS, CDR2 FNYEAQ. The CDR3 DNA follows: TGTGCCAGCAGCAAACAGGGGGCCAAAGCTTTCTTT. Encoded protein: CASSKQGAKAFF.

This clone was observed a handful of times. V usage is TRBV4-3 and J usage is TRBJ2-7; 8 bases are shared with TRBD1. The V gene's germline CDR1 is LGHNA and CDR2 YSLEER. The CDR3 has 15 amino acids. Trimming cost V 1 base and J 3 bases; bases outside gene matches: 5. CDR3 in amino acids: CASSQAAGTGYEQYF. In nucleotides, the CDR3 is TGCGCCAGCAGCCAAGCAGCCGGGACAGGCTACGAGCAGTACTTC.

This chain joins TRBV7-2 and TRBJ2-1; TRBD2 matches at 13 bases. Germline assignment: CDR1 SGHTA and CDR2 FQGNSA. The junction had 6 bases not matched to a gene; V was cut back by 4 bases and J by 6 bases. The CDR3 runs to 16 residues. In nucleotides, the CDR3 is TGTGCCAGCAGCTCCACTAGCGGGGGGGGCTCCAATGAGCAGTTCTTC. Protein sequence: CASSSTSGGGSNEQFF. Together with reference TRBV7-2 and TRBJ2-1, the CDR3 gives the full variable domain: GAGVSQSPSNKVTEKGKDVELRCDPISGHTALYWYRQSLGQGLEFLIYFQGNSAPDKSGLPSDRFSAERTGGSVSTLTIQRTQQEDSAVYLCASSSTSGGGSNEQFFGPGTRLTVL.

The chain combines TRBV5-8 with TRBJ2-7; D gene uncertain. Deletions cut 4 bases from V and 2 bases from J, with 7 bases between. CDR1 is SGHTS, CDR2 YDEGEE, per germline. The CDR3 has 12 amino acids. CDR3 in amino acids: CASSPTTYEQYF. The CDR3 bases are TGTGCCAGCAGCCCTACCACCTACGAGCAGTACTTC.

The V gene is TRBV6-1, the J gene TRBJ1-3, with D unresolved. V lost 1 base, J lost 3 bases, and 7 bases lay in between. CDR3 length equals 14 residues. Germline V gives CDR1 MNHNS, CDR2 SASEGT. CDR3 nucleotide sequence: TGTGCCAGCAGTGAAGGAGTATATGGAAACACCATATATTTT. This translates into CASSEGVYGNTIYF.

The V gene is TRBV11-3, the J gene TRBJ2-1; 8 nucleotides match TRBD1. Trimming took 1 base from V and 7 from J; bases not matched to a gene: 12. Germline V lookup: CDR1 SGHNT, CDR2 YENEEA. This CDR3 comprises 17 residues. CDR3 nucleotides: TGTGCCAGCAGCTTAGGAGGGGGGTCAGGGGGCAGGAATGAGCAGTTCTTC. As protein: CASSLGGGSGGRNEQFF.

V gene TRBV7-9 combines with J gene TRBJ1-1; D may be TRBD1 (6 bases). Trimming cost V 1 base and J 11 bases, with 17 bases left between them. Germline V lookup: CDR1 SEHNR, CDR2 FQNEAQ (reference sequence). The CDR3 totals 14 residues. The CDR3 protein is CASSLESAGGAAFF. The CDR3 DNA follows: TGTGCCAGCAGCTTAGAGTCGGCGGGGGGCGCGGCTTTCTTT. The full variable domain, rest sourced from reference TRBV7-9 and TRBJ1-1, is DTGVSQNPRHKITKRGQNVTFRCDPISEHNRLYWYRQTLGQGPEFLTYFQNEAQLEKSRLLSDRFSAERPKGSFSTLEIQRTEQGDSAMYLCASSLESAGGAAFFGQGTRLTVV.

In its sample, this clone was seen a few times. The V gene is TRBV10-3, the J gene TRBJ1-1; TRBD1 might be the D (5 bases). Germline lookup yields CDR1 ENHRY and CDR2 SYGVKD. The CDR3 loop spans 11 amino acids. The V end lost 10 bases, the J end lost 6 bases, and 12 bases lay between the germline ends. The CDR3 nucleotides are TGTGCCACCGGGGGGGGGTCTGAAGCTTTCTTT. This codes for CATGGGSEAFF.

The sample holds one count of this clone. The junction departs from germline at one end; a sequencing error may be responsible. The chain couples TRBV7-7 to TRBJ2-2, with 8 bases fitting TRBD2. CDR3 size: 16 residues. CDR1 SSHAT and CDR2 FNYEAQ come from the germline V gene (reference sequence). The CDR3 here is CASSPIRSGTSGELFF. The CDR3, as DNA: TGTGCTAGCAGCCCAATCCGTAGCGGGACCTCCGGGGAGCTGTTTTTT.

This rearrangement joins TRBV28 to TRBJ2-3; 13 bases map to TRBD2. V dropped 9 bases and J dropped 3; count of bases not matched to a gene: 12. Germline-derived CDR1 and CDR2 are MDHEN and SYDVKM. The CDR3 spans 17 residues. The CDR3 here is CASKDPGLAGLTDTQYF. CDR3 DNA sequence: TGTGCCAGTAAGGACCCGGGACTAGCGGGATTGACAGATACGCAGTATTTT.

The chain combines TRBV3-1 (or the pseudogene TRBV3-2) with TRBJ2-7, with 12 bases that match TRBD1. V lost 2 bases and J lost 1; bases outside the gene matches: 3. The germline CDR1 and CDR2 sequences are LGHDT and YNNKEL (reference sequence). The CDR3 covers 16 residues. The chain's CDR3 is CASSQWDRGLSYEQYF. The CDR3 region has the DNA TGTGCCAGCAGCCAATGGGACAGGGGGCTGTCCTACGAGCAGTACTTC.

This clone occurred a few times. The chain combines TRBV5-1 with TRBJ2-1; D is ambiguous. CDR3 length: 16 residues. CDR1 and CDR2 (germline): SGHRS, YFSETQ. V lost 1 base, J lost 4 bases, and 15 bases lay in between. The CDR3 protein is CASSLLERGVYNEQFF. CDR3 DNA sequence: TGCGCCAGCAGCTTGTTGGAGCGAGGAGTATACAATGAGCAGTTCTTC.

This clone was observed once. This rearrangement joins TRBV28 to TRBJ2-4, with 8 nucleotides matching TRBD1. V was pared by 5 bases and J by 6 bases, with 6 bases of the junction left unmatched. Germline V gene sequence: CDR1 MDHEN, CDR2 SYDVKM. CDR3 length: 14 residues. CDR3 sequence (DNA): TGTGCCAGCAGTACGACAGGGGCGGGAAACATTCAGTACTTC. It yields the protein CASSTTGAGNIQYF.

The CDR3 here is CATATGASGNTIYF. The CDR3 DNA follows: TGTGCCACGGCTACAGGTGCCTCTGGAAACACCATATATTTT. V is TRBV10-3 and J is TRBJ1-3; possibly TRBD1 for D (5 bases). Trimming cost V 10 bases and J 0 bases, with 13 bases left between them. From germline, CDR1 is ENHRY and CDR2 SYGVKD. This CDR3 has 14 residues.

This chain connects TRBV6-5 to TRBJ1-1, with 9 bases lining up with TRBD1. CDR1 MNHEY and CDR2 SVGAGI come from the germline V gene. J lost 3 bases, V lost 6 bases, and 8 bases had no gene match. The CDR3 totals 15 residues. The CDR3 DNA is TGTGCCAGCAGCCCCGGGACAGGGCATGACACTGAAGCTTTCTTT. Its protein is CASSPGTGHDTEAFF.

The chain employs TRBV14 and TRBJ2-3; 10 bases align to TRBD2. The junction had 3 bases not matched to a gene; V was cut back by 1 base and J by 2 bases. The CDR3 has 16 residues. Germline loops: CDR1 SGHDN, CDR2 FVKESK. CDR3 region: CASSQGLAGATDTQYF. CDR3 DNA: TGTGCCAGCAGCCAAGGGCTAGCGGGAGCCACAGATACGCAGTATTTT.

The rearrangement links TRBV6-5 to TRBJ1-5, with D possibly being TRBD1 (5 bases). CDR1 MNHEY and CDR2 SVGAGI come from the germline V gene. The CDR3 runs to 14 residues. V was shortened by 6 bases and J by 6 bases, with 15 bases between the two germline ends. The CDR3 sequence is CASSLPGGGQPQHF. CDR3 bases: TGTGCCAGCAGCCTACCCGGGGGGGGTCAGCCCCAGCATTTT.

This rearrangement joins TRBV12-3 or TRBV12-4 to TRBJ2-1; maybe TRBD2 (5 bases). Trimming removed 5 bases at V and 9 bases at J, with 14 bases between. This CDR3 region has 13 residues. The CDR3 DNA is TGTGCCAGCAGTCCGCTTTTTCGGGGTGAGCAGTTCTTC. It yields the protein CASSPLFRGEQFF.

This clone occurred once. Here the CDR3 reads CASSVWGLNYGYTF. The DNA of the CDR3 is TGTGCCAGCAGCGTCTGGGGCCTGAACTATGGCTACACCTTC. This rearrangement joins TRBV5-4 to TRBJ1-2; maybe TRBD1 (5 bases). V dropped 4 bases and J dropped 2 bases, with 12 bases sitting between them. Per the germline V gene, CDR1 is SGHNT and CDR2 is YYREEE (reference sequence). The CDR3 is 14 amino acids.

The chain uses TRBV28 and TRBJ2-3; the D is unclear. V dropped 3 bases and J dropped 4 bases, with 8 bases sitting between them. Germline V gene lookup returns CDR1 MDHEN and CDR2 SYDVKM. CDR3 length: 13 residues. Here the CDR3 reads CASSLRNADTQYF. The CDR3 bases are TGTGCCAGCAGTTTGCGTAACGCAGATACGCAGTATTTT. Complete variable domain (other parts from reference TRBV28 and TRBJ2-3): DVKVTQSSRYLVKRTGEKVFLECVQDMDHENMFWYRQDPGLGLRLIYFSYDVKMKEKGDIPEGYSVSREKKERFSLILESASTNQTSMYLCASSLRNADTQYFGPGTRLTVL.

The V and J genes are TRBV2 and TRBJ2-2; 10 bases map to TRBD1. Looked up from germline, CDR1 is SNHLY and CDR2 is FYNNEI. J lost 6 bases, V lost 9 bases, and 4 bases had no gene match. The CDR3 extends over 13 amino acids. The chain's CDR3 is CARGDRGPGELFF. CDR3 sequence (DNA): TGTGCCAGGGGGGACAGGGGACCCGGGGAGCTGTTTTTT.

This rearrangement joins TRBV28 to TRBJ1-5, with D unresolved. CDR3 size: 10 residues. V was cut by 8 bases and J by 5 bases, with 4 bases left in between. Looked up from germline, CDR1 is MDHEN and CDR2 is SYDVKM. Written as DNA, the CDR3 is TGTGCCAGCCACTATCAGCCCCAGCATTTT. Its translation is CASHYQPQHF.